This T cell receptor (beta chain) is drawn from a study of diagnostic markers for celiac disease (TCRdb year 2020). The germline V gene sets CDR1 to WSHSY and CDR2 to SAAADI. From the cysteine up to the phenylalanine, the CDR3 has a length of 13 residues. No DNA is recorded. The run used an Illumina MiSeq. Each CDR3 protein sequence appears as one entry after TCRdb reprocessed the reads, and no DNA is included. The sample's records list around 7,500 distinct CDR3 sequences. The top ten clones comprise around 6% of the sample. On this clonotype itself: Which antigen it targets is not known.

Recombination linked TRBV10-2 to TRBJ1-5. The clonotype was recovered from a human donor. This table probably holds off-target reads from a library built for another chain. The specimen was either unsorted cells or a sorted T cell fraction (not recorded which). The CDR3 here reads CASSSLGDQPQHF.